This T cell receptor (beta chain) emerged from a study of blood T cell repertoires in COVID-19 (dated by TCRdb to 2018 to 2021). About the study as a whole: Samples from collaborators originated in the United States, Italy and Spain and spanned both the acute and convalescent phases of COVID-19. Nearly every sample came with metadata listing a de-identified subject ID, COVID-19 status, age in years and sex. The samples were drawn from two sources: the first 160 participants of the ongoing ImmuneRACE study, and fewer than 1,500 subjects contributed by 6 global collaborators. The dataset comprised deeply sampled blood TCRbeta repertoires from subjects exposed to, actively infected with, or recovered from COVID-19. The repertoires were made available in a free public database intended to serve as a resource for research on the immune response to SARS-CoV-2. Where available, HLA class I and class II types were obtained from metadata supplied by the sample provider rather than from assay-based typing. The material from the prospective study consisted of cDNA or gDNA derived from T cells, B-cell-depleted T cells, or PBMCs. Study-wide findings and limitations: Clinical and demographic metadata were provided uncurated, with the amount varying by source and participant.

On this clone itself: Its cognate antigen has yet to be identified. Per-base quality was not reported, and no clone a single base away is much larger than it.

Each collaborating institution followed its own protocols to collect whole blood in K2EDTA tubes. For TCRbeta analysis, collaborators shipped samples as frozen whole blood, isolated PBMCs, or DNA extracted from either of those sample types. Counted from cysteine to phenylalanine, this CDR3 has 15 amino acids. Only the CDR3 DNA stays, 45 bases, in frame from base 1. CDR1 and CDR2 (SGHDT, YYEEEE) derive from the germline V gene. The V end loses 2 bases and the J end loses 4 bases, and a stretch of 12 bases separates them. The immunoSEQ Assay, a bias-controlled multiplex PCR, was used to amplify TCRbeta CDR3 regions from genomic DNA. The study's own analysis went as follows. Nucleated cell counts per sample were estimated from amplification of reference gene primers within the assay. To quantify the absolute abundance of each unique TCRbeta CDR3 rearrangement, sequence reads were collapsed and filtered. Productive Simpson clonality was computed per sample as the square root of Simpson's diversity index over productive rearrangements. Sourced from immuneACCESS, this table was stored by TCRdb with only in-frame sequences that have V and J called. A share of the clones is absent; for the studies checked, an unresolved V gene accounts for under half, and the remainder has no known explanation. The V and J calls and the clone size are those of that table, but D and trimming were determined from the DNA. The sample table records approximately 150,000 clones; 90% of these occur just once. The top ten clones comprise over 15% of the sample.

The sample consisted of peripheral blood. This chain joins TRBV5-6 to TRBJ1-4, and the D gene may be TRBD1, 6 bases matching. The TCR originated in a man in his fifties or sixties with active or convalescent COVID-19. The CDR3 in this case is CASSFGGRSNEKLFF. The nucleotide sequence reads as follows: TGTGCCAGCAGCTTCGGGGGGCGGAGTAATGAAAAACTGTTTTTT. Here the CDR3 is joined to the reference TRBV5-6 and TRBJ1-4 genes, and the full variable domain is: DAGVTQSPTHLIKTRGQQVTLRCSPKSGHDTVSWYQQALGQGPQFIFQYYEEEERQRGNFPDRFSGHQFPNYSSELNVNALLLGDSALYLCASSFGGRSNEKLFFGSGTQLSVL.